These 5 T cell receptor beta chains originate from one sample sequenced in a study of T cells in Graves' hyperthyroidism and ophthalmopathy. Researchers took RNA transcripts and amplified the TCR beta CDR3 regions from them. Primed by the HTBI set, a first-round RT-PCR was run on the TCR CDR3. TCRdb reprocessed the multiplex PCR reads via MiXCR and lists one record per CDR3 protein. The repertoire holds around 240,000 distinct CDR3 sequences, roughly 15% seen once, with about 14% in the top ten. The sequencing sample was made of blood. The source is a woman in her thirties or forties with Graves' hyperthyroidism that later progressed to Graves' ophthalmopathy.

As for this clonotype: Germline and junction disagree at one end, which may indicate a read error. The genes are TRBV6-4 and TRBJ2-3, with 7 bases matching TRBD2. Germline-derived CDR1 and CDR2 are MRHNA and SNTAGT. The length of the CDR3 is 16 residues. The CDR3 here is CVSSESSGGTPDTQYF. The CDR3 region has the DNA TGTGTCAGCAGTGAATCGTCGGGAGGTACTCCAGATACGCAGTATTTT.

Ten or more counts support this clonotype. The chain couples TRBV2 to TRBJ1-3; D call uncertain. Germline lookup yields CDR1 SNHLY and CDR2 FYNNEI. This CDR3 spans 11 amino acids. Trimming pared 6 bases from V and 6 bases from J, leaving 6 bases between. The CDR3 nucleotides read TGTGCCAGCAGCCCCCAAAACACCATATATTTT. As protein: CASSPQNTIYF.

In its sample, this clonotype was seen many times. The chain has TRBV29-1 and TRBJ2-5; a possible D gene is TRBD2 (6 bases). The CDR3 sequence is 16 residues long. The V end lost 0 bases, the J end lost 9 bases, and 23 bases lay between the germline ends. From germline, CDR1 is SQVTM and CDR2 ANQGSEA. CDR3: CSVEDGGFRIRNPQYF. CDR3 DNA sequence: TGCAGCGTTGAAGACGGAGGGTTCAGGATCCGCAATCCCCAGTACTTC.

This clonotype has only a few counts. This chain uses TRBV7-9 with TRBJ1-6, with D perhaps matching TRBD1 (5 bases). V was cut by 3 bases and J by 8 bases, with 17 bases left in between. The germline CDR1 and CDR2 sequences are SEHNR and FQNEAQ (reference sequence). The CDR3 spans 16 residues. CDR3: CASSFLRAPGHSPLHF. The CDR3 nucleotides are TGTGCCAGCAGCTTCCTCAGGGCTCCCGGCCATTCACCCCTCCACTTT. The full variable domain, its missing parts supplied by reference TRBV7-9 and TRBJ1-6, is DTGVSQNPRHKITKRGQNVTFRCDPISEHNRLYWYRQTLGQGPEFLTYFQNEAQLEKSRLLSDRFSAERPKGSFSTLEIQRTEQGDSAMYLCASSFLRAPGHSPLHFGNGTRLTVT.

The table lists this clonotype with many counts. This CDR3 is CASSPRGYNEQFF. The CDR3 coding sequence is TGTGCCAGCAGCCCCCGGGGCTACAATGAGCAGTTCTTC. This sequence joins TRBV18 and TRBJ2-1; the D gene is possibly TRBD2 (5 bases). In germline, CDR1 is KGHSH, CDR2 LQKENI. The CDR3 consists of 13 residues. Trimming shortened V by 8 bases and J by 3 bases, and 11 bases separated the two germline ends.